This T cell receptor beta chain emerged from a study of blood T cell repertoires in COVID-19. For the study at large: Specimens from acute and convalescent COVID-19 originated in the United States, Italy and Spain.

In the source study's methods: Amplification of reference gene primers was used by the study to estimate nucleated cell counts. The assay was immunoSEQ multiplex PCR, and TCRdb's table has in-frame clones only and misses some. The DNA gave D and trimming, while V, J and clone size come from that table. This sample yields 110,000 or so clones, of which 75% to 90% are seen a single time; about 4.8% belongs to the top ten. Material for sequencing was peripheral blood. This clonotype was sampled from a woman between 50 and 59 years old with acute or convalescent COVID-19.

CDR3 region: CASSPPRGEQFF. CDR3 DNA sequence: TGTGCCAGCAGCCCACCACGTGGCGAGCAGTTCTTC. J is TRBJ2-1 and V is TRBV7-9, with unresolved D. Trimming shortened V by 5 bases and J by 10 bases, and 12 bases separated the two germline ends. The germline gives CDR1 SEHNR, CDR2 FQNEAQ (reference sequence). This CDR3 has 12 residues.